A selection of T cell receptor beta chains follows, all from one sample in a study of CD8+ T cells in alopecia areata. Method: immunoSEQ multiplex PCR; TCRdb's copy keeps in-frame clones and lacks some. Found here are about 200,000 clones, over 45% of them singletons; the top ten hold 5.5%. Specimen: CD4+ T cells sorted from blood, collected at week 24, from a patient treated with tofacitinib. These receptors came from a human donor with alopecia areata. Both conserved end residues are part of each CDR3. The D gene is left open where the match is weak. For some rows the clone size is stated as once, few or many, or as a class when expanded; others skip it.

v_call,clone_size,j_call,d_call,cdr3_nt,cdr3_aa
TRBV4-1,-,TRBJ1-1,TRBD1,TGCGCCAGCAGCCAAGACAGGGGGCTGAACACTGAAGCTTTCTTT,CASSQDRGLNTEAFF
TRBV4-3,few,TRBJ1-1,-,TGCGCCAGCAGCCAAGATCCTAATGGGGTCACTGAAGCTTTCTTT,CASSQDPNGVTEAFF
TRBV30,few,TRBJ2-7,-,TGTGCCTGGAGTGTTCACGAGCAGTACTTC,CAWSVHEQYF
TRBV7-8,-,TRBJ2-2,TRBD1,TGTGCCAGCAGCTTAGCAGGGGGCATCAGCACCGGGGAGCTGTTTTTT,CASSLAGGISTGELFF
TRBV27,-,TRBJ2-7,-,TGTGCCAGCAGTTTCCGCATCGGGGGGCGCCTAGGGCGCGAGCAGTACTTC,CASSFRIGGRLGREQYF
TRBV4-3,-,TRBJ1-2,-,TGCGCCAGCAGCCAAGATTGGCGGGAGAGCTATGGCTACACCTTC,CASSQDWRESYGYTF
TRBV25-1,-,TRBJ1-1,-,TGTGCCAGCAGTGCCTACCAACAGAACACTGAAGCTTTCTTT,CASSAYQQNTEAFF
TRBV5-5,many,TRBJ1-4,-,TGTGCCAGCAGTGTCCGAGGGGTTGAAAAACTGTTTTTT,CASSVRGVEKLFF
TRBV9,few,TRBJ1-1,-,TGTGCCAGCAGCGTAGACTTTCGGAGGGACCTAGGGGAAGCTTTCTTT,CASSVDFRRDLGEAFF
TRBV6-6,once,TRBJ2-6,-,TGTGCCAGCAGTTACTGGGGACCCGGGGCCAACGTCCTGACTTTC,CASSYWGPGANVLTF
TRBV14,-,TRBJ2-1,TRBD2,TGTGCCAGCAGCCCACTAGCGGGAGGCGATGAGCAGTTCTTC,CASSPLAGGDEQFF
TRBV4-3,once,TRBJ1-3,-,TGCGCCAGCAGCCTTTACAGGTACCTTTCTGGAAACACCATATATTTT,CASSLYRYLSGNTIYF
TRBV2,-,TRBJ1-5,TRBD1,TGTGCCAGCAAAAGGACAGGGGTTAACAATCAGCCCCAGCATTTT,CASKRTGVNNQPQHF
TRBV29-1,-,TRBJ1-1,-,TGCAGCGTTGAGCCCAGGGCGAACACTGAAGCTTTCTTT,CSVEPRANTEAFF
TRBV28,few,TRBJ1-3,-,TGTGCCAGCAGTTTTGCGGCAGGGGACGTCTCTGGAAACACCATATATTTT,CASSFAAGDVSGNTIYF
TRBV13,-,TRBJ1-2,-,TGTGCCAGCAGTCAACGTCGGTTCTATGGCTACACCTTC,CASSQRRFYGYTF
TRBV28,-,TRBJ2-1,TRBD2,TGTGCCAGCAGACGTGACTCTAGCGGTACCTACAATGAGCAGTTCTTC,CASRRDSSGTYNEQFF
TRBV28,-,TRBJ1-2,-,TGTGCCAGCAGTTTTGAACCCCAGGTTTATGGCTACACCTTC,CASSFEPQVYGYTF
TRBV7-9,-,TRBJ1-2,TRBD1,TGTGCCAGCAGCGGACAGGGTTTGGTCTACACCTTC,CASSGQGLVYTF
TRBV30,-,TRBJ1-1,-,TGTGCCTGGCTCCGGGACGCCAACACTGAAGCTTTCTTT,CAWLRDANTEAFF
TRBV30,-,TRBJ2-7,TRBD2,TGTGCCTGGACGACTAGCGGGAGGTTATACTTC,CAWTTSGRLYF
TRBV5-1,-,TRBJ1-6,TRBD1,TGCGCCAGCAGCCCTACAGGGGACGATTCACCCCTCCACTTT,CASSPTGDDSPLHF
TRBV29-1,-,TRBJ2-3,-,TGCAGCGTTGATTTGGGGAAAAACACAGATACGCAGTATTTT,CSVDLGKNTDTQYF
TRBV25-1,-,TRBJ1-1,-,TGTGCCAGCCGACAGACTTTGAACACTGAAGCTTTCTTT,CASRQTLNTEAFF
TRBV4-1,-,TRBJ2-5,TRBD2,TGCGCCAGCAGCCAGGGACTAGCGGGACAAGAGACCCAGTACTTC,CASSQGLAGQETQYF
TRBV29-1,few,TRBJ2-1,TRBD2,TGCAGCGTTGCTAGCGGGATCTATTACAATGAGCAGTTCTTC,CSVASGIYYNEQFF
TRBV7-2,few,TRBJ2-4,TRBD1,TGTGCCAGCAGCCGAAGACAGGGGACGGCCAAAAACATTCAGTACTTC,CASSRRQGTAKNIQYF
TRBV4-1,-,TRBJ2-2,-,TGCGCCAGCAGCCAAGATCAGGCCCGATCCGAAAACACCGGGGAGCTGTTTTTT,CASSQDQARSENTGELFF
TRBV7-9,-,TRBJ2-1,-,TGTGCCAGCAGCCGGGACCCGCCCAGTGAGCAGTTCTTC,CASSRDPPSEQFF
TRBV30,-,TRBJ2-5,-,TGTGCCTGGAGTGTCGCGGCCCAAGAGACCCAGTACTTC,CAWSVAAQETQYF
TRBV29-1,-,TRBJ2-7,TRBD1,TGCAGCTACCTCCCGGGACAGGGAAACTACGAGCAGTACTTC,CSYLPGQGNYEQYF
TRBV15,-,TRBJ1-4,TRBD1,TGTGCCACCAGCACGTCCTTGGACAGGGGGCAAAGACTGTTTTTT,CATSTSLDRGQRLFF
TRBV28,-,TRBJ2-7,TRBD2,TGTGCCAGCAGTTTCAGCGGGAGTGTCTACGAGCAGTACTTC,CASSFSGSVYEQYF
TRBV30,-,TRBJ1-2,TRBD1,TGTGCCTGGAGTAAAACAGGGGATGGCTACACCTTC,CAWSKTGDGYTF
TRBV27,once,TRBJ2-2,-,TGTGCCAGCAGTTTGGGAAGGTTTGAGGCCGGGGAGCTGTTTTTT,CASSLGRFEAGELFF
TRBV7-3,-,TRBJ2-2,-,TGTGCCAGCAGCTTAACCCTAGAAAGCGGGGAGCTGTTTTTT,CASSLTLESGELFF
TRBV27,-,TRBJ2-3,TRBD2,TGTGCCAGCGCCTCCTCTAGCGGGTGGGGGTTAGATACGCAGTATTTT,CASASSSGWGLDTQYF
TRBV10-3,once,TRBJ2-7,TRBD2,TGTGCCATCACGTCCACGGGACTAGCGGGCTACGAGCAGTACTTC,CAITSTGLAGYEQYF
TRBV29-1,-,TRBJ1-1,-,TGCAGCGTTGGTACACCGAACACTGAAGCTTTCTTT,CSVGTPNTEAFF
TRBV5-1,-,TRBJ2-5,-,TGCGCCAGCAGCTTAGGCCGGGGGAGGCTACCGATTCACGAGACCCAGTACTTC,CASSLGRGRLPIHETQYF
TRBV6-1,few,TRBJ1-6,-,TGTGCCAGCAGTGAAGTGTCAGGCTACGCACCCCTCCACTTT,CASSEVSGYAPLHF
TRBV28,-,TRBJ2-3,TRBD2,TGTGCCAGCAGAAGGACTAGCGGGGGGACTAGCACAGATACGCAGTATTTT,CASRRTSGGTSTDTQYF
TRBV7-9,-,TRBJ2-1,TRBD1,TGTGCCAGCAGCTTAACAGGGGGCCGTCGGACCGACAATGAGCAGTTCTTC,CASSLTGGRRTDNEQFF
TRBV4-1,-,TRBJ2-3,TRBD2,TGCGCCAGCAGCCAATCCGATCTAGCGGGGGCCCGCACAGATACGCAGTATTTT,CASSQSDLAGARTDTQYF
TRBV7-3,few,TRBJ1-1,TRBD1,TGTGCCAGCAGCCGACAGGGGGACACTGAAGCTTTCTTT,CASSRQGDTEAFF
TRBV10-3,-,TRBJ2-7,TRBD1,TGTGCCATCAGCCCCTCGGGACAGGGGGCGAACTACGAGCAGTACTTC,CAISPSGQGANYEQYF
TRBV6-5,-,TRBJ1-4,-,TGTGCCAGCAGTTACGTTATTAGCAGGGATGGGGGAAAACTGTTTTTT,CASSYVISRDGGKLFF
TRBV10-3,-,TRBJ2-6,-,TGTGCCATCAGTGAGTCGAGCGGCGTCTCCCACGTCCTGACTTTC,CAISESSGVSHVLTF
TRBV9,many,TRBJ1-4,TRBD1,TGTGCCAGCAGCGTGGGGACAGGGGTTAATGAAAAACTGTTTTTT,CASSVGTGVNEKLFF
TRBV28,-,TRBJ2-3,TRBD2,TGTGCCAGCCGGGGGGTGCATAGCACAGATACGCAGTATTTT,CASRGVHSTDTQYF
TRBV7-2,-,TRBJ2-5,-,TGTGCCAGCAGCTTAGATCGTCAAGAGACCCAGTACTTC,CASSLDRQETQYF
TRBV30,once,TRBJ1-5,-,TGTGCCTGGAGTGTACTCGGGGGTAATCAGCCCCAGCATTTT,CAWSVLGGNQPQHF
TRBV29-1,few,TRBJ1-3,-,TGCAGCGTTGTCCAACAGGGCTCTGGAAACACCATATATTTT,CSVVQQGSGNTIYF
TRBV5-4,-,TRBJ2-7,-,TGTGCCAGCAGCTTGTTGACATCCTACGAGCAGTACTTC,CASSLLTSYEQYF
TRBV27,few,TRBJ1-1,TRBD1,TGTGCCAGCAGTTTGGACAGGAGAGCGCCTGAAGCTTTCTTT,CASSLDRRAPEAFF
TRBV7-9,few,TRBJ2-7,-,TGTGCCAGCAGCCGCCCGGGACAAACGAACGAGCAGTACTTC,CASSRPGQTNEQYF
TRBV30,-,TRBJ1-1,TRBD1,TGTGCCTGGAGTACAGGGGTCACTGAAGCTTTCTTT,CAWSTGVTEAFF
TRBV7-3,few,TRBJ2-5,-,TGTGCCAGCAGCTCCCAAGAGACCCAGTACTTC,CASSSQETQYF
TRBV28,-,TRBJ2-2,-,TGTGCCAGCAGTTTCTCGCGGGGTTACACCGGGGAGCTGTTTTTT,CASSFSRGYTGELFF
TRBV28,-,TRBJ1-3,-,TGTGCCAGCAGTCTTCGAAACACCATATATTTT,CASSLRNTIYF